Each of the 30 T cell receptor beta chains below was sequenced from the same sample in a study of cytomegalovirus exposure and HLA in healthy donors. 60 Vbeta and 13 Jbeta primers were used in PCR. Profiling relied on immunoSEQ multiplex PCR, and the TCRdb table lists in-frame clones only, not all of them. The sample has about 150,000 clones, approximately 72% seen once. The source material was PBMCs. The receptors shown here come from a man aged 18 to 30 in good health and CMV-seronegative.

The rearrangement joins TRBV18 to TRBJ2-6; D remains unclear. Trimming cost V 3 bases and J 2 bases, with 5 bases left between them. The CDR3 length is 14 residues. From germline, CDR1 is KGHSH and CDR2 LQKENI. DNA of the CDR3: TGTGCCAGCTCACCGCCAGCTGGGGCCAACGTCCTGACTTTC. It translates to CASSPPAGANVLTF.

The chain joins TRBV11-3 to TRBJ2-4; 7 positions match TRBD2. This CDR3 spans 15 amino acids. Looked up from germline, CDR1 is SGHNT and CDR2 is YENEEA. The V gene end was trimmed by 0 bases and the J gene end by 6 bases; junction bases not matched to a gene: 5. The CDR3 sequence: CASSLDSSGVNIQYF. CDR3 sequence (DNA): TGTGCCAGCAGCTTAGACTCTAGCGGAGTAAACATTCAGTACTTC.

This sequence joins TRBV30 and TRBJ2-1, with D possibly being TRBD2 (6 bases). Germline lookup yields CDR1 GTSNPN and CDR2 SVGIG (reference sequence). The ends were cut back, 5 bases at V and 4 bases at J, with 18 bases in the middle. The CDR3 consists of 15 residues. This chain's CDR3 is CAWDGGAGSYNEQFF. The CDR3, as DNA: TGTGCCTGGGACGGAGGGGCGGGGAGTTACAATGAGCAGTTCTTC.

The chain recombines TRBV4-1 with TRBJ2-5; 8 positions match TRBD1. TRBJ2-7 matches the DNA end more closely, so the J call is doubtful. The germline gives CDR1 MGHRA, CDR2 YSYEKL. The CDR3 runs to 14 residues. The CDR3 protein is CASSPGQGAYEQYF. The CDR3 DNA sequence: TGCGCCAGCAGCCCTGGGCAGGGGGCTTACGAGCAGTACTTC.

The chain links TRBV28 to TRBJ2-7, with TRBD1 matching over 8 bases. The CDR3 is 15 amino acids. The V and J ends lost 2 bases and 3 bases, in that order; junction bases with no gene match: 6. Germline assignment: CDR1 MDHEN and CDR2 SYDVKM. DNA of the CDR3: TGTGCCAGCAGTTTAGGGGCAGGGGGCGACTACGAGCAGTACTTC. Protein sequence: CASSLGAGGDYEQYF.

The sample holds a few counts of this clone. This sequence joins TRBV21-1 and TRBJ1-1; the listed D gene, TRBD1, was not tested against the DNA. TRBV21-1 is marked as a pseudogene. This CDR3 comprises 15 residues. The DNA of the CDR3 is TGTGCCAGCAGCAAAGGTGGCAGTACCGACACTGAAGCTTTCTTT. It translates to CASSKGGSTDTEAFF.

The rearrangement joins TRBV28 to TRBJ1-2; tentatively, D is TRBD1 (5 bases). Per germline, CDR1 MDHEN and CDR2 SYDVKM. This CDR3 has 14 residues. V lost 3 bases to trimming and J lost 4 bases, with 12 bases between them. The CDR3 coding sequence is TGTGCCAGCAGTTTTCGGCGGGGGATCTATGGCTACACCTTC. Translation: CASSFRRGIYGYTF.

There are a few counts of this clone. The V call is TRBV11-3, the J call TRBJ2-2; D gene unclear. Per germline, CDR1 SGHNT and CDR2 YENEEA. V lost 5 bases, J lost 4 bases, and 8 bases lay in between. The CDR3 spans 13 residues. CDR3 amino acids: CASSPEPTGELFF. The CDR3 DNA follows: TGTGCCAGCAGCCCCGAGCCCACCGGGGAGCTGTTTTTT.

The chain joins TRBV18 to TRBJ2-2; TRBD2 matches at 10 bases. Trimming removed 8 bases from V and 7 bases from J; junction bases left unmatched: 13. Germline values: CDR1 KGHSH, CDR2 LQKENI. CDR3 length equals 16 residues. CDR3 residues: CASTLLAGSSGGELFF. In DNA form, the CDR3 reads TGTGCCAGCACACTACTAGCGGGATCAAGTGGCGGGGAGCTGTTTTTT.

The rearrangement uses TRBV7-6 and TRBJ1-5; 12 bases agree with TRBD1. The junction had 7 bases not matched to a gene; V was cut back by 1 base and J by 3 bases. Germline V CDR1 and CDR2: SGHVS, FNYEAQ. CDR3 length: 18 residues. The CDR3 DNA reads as TGTGCCAGCAGCTTAGGGGACAGGGGGCGCTCGCCCAATCAGCCCCAGCATTTT. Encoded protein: CASSLGDRGRSPNQPQHF.

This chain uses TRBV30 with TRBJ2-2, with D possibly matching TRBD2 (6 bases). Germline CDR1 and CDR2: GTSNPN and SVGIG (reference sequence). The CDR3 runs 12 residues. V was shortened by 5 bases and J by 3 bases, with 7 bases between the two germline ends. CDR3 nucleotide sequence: TGTGCCTGGGGCGGGGACACCGGGGAGCTGTTTTTT. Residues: CAWGGDTGELFF. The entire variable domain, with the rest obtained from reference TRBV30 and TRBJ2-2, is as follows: SQTIHQWPATLVQPVGSPLSLECTVEGTSNPNLYWYRQAAGRGLQLLFYSVGIGQISSEVPQNLSASRPQDRQFILSSKKLLLSDSGFYLCAWGGDTGELFFGEGSRLTVL.

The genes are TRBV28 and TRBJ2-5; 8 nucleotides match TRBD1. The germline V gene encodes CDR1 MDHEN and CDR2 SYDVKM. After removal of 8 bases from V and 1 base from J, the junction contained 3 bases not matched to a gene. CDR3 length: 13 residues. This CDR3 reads CASRTGGQETQYF. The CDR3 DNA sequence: TGTGCCAGCCGAACAGGGGGCCAAGAGACCCAGTACTTC.

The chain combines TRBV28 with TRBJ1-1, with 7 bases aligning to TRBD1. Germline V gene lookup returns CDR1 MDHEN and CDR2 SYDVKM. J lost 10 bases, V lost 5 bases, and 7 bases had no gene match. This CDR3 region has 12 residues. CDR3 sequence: CASSPGTGAAFF. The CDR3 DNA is TGTGCCAGCAGTCCGGGAACAGGGGCAGCTTTCTTT.

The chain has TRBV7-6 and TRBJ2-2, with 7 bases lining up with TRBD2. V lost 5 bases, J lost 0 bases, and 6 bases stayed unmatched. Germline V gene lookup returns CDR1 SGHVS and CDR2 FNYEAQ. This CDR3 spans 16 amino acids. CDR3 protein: CASSPGLGANTGELFF. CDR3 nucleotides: TGTGCCAGCAGCCCTGGACTAGGAGCGAACACCGGGGAGCTGTTTTTT.

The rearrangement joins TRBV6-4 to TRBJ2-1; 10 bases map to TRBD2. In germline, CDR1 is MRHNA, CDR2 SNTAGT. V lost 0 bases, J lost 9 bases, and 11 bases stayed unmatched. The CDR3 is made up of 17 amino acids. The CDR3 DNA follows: TGTGCCAGCAGTGACTCGAAGCGGGAGGGCCTTAGAGGTGAGCAGTTCTTC. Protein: CASSDSKREGLRGEQFF.

The CDR3 DNA reads as TGCGCCAGCAGCCAAGCGACAGGCTCTGGGGCCAACGTCCTGACTTTC. Its protein is CASSQATGSGANVLTF. This chain connects TRBV4-3 to TRBJ2-6, with a tentative D call TRBD1 (6 bases). The V gene lost 1 base and the J gene lost 0 bases, with 7 bases spanning the gap. The CDR3 is made up of 16 amino acids. Germline V lookup: CDR1 LGHNA, CDR2 YSLEER.

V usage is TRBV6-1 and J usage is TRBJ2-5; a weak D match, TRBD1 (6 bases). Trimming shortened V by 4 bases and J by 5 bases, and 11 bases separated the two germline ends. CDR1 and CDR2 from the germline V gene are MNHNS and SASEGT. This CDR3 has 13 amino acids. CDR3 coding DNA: TGTGCCAGCAGTGCCCAGGGGCAGGAGACCCAGTACTTC. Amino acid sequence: CASSAQGQETQYF.

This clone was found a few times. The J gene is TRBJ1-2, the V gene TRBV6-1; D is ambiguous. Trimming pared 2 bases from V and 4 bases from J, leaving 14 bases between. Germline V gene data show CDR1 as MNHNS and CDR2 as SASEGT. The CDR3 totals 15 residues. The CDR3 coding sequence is TGTGCCAGCAGTGAACAATTGAGATCTACCTATGGCTACACCTTC. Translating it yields CASSEQLRSTYGYTF.

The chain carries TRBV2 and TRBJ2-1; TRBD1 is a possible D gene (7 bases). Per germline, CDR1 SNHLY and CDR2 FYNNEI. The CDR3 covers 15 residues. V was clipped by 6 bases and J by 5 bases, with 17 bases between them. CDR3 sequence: CASRRQGLKNNEQFF. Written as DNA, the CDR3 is TGTGCCAGCAGGCGACAGGGACTGAAGAACAATGAGCAGTTCTTC.

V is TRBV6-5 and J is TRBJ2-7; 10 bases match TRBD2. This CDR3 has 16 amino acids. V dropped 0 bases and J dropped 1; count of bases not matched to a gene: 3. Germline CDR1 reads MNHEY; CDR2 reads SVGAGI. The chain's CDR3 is CASSYSGLADSYEQYF. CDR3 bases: TGTGCCAGCAGTTACTCCGGACTAGCGGATTCCTACGAGCAGTACTTC.

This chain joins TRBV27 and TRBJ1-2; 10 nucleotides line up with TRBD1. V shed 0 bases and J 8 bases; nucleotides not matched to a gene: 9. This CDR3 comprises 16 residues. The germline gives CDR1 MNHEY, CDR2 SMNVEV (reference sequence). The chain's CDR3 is CASSLSSGGQGLGYTF. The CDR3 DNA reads TGTGCCAGCAGTTTATCGTCGGGGGGACAGGGGTTAGGCTACACCTTC.

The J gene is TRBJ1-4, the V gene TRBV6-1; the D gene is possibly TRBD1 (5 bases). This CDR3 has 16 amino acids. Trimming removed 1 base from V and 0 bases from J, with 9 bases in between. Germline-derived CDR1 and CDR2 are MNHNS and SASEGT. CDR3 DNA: TGTGCCAGCAGTGAAGGGGGCCCTACAACTAATGAAAAACTGTTTTTT. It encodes CASSEGGPTTNEKLFF.

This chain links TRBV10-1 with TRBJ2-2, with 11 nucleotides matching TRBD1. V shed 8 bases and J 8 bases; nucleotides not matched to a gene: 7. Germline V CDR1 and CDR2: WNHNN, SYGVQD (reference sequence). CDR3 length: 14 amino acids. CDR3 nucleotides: TGCGCCAGCTCGGACAGGGGGCGTCGAGGGGAGCTGTTTTTT. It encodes CASSDRGRRGELFF.

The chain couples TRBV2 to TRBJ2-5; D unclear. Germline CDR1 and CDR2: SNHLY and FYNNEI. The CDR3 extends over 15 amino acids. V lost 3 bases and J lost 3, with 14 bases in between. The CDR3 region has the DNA TGTGCCAGCAGTGACCCCGCGTTAGTGGAAGAGACCCAGTACTTC. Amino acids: CASSDPALVEETQYF. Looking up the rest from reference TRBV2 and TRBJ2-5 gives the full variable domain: EPEVTQTPSHQVTQMGQEVILRCVPISNHLYFYWYRQILGQKVEFLVSFYNNEISEKSEIFDDQFSVERPDGSNFTLKIRSTKLEDSAMYFCASSDPALVEETQYFGPGTRLLVL.

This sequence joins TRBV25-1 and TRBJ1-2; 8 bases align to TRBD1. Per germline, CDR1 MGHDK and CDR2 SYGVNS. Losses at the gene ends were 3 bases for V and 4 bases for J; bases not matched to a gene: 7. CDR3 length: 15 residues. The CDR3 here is CASSEMDREGYGYTF. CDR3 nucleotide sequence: TGTGCCAGCAGTGAGATGGACAGGGAGGGCTATGGCTACACCTTC.

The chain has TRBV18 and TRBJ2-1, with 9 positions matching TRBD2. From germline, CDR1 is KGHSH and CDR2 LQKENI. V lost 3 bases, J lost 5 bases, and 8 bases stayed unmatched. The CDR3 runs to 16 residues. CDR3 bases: TGTGCCAGCTCACCTCTCTTAGGCGGGAGGGACAATGAGCAGTTCTTC. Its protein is CASSPLLGGRDNEQFF.

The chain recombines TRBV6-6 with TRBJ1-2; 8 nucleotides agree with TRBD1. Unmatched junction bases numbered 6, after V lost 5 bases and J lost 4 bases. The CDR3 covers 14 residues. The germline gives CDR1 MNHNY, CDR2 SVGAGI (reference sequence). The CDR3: CASSPQGEGYGYTF. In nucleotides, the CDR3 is TGTGCCAGCAGTCCACAGGGGGAAGGCTATGGCTACACCTTC.

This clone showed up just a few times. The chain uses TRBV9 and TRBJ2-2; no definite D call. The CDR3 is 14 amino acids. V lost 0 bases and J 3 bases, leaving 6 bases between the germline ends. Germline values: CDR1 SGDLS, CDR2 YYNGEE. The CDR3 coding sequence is TGTGCCAGCAGCGTAGGCGCCTACACCGGGGAGCTGTTTTTT. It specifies CASSVGAYTGELFF. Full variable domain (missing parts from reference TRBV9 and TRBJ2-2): DSGVTQTPKHLITATGQRVTLRCSPRSGDLSVYWYQQSLDQGLQFLIQYYNGEERAKGNILERFSAQQFPDLHSELNLSSLELGDSALYFCASSVGAYTGELFFGEGSRLTVL.

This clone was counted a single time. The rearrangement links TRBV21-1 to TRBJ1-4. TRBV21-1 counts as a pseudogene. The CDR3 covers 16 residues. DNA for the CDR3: TGTGCCAGCAGCATCGAAGTAACTGCAACTAATGAAAAACTGTTTTTT. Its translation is CASSIEVTATNEKLFF.

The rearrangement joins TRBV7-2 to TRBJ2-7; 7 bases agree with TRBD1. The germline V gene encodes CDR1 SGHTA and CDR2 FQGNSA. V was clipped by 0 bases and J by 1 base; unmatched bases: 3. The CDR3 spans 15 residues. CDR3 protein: CASSLAGDRSYEQYF. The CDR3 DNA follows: TGTGCCAGCAGCTTAGCGGGGGACAGATCCTACGAGCAGTACTTC.